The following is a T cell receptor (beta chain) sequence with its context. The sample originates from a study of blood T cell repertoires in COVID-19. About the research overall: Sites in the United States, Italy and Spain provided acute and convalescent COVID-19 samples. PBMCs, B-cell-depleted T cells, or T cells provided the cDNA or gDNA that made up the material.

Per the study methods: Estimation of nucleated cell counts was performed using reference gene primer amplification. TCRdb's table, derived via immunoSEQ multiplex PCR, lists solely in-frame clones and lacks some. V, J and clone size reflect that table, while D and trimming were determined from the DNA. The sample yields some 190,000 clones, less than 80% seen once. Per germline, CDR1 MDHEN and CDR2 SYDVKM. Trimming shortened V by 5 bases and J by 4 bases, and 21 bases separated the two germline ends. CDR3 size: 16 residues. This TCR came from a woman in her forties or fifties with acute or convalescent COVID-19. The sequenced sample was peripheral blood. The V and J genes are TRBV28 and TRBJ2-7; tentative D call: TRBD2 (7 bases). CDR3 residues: CASSTVGGAHGYEQYF. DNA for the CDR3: TGTGCCAGCAGTACTGTGGGGGGGGCGCATGGTTACGAGCAGTACTTC.